The next 18 T cell receptor beta chains were all read from a single sample in a study of blood T cell repertoires in COVID-19. Sequencing was performed with immunoSEQ multiplex PCR; in TCRdb, only in-frame clones are kept and a portion is missing. The sample includes about 210,000 clones, 70% to 90% seen only once; the top ten take about 13%. Source material: peripheral blood. The receptors were sampled from a human donor in a cohort sampled during active COVID-19.

The chain's CDR3 is CASSRRTSGSNEQYF. For the CDR3, the DNA is TGTGCCAGCAGCAGAAGGACTAGCGGGAGTAACGAGCAGTACTTC. V is TRBV27 and J is TRBJ2-7; 13 bases line up with TRBD2. The CDR3 loop spans 15 amino acids. J gave up 5 bases and V 6 bases, and 7 bases lay outside the gene matches. CDR1 and CDR2 (germline): MNHEY, SMNVEV (reference sequence).

This sequence joins TRBV4-3 and TRBJ2-5; 7 bases fit TRBD2. Germline V gene lookup returns CDR1 LGHNA and CDR2 YSLEER. V lost 0 bases, J lost 2 bases, and 6 bases stayed unmatched. This CDR3 is built from 16 residues. This CDR3 reads CASSQDRLGGQETQYF. For the CDR3, the DNA is TGCGCCAGCAGCCAAGATAGGTTGGGGGGGCAAGAGACCCAGTACTTC.

This chain uses TRBV28 with TRBJ2-2, with 7 bases fitting TRBD1. With V trimmed by 2 bases and J by 1 base, 4 bases remained unmatched. The CDR3 has 16 residues. Germline lookup yields CDR1 MDHEN and CDR2 SYDVKM. For the CDR3, the DNA is TGTGCCAGCAGTTTAGAGGGGGCCCAGAACACCGGGGAGCTGTTTTTT. Translating gives CASSLEGAQNTGELFF.

The gene calls are TRBV7-3 and TRBJ2-7, with D perhaps matching TRBD1 (6 bases). Per germline, CDR1 SGHTA and CDR2 FQGTGA. The CDR3 contains 15 residues. The V gene lost 5 bases and the J gene lost 4 bases, with 18 bases spanning the gap. Written as DNA, the CDR3 is TGTGCCAGCAGCCCAGGGACGGTGGGGGCTTACGAGCAGTACTTC. Residues: CASSPGTVGAYEQYF.

The gene calls are TRBV5-8 and TRBJ1-1; D gene ambiguous. CDR3 length: 15 residues. Germline-derived CDR1 and CDR2 are SGHTS and YDEGEE. With 0 bases removed from V and 1 base from J, the gap between germline ends came to 10 bases. CDR3 DNA sequence: TGTGCCAGCAGCTTGGAAGTCTGGGCGAACACTGAAGCTTTCTTT. Translated, it gives CASSLEVWANTEAFF. The complete variable domain, with remaining parts taken from reference TRBV5-8 and TRBJ1-1, reads EAGVTQSPTHLIKTRGQQATLRCSPISGHTSVYWYQQALGLGLQFLLWYDEGEERNRGNFPPRFSGRQFPNYSSELNVNALELEDSALYLCASSLEVWANTEAFFGQGTRLTVV.

The chain recombines TRBV9 with TRBJ1-1; the D gene is possibly TRBD1 (5 bases). The ends were cut back, 2 bases at V and 3 bases at J, with 8 bases in the middle. Germline V gives CDR1 SGDLS, CDR2 YYNGEE. The CDR3 loop spans 13 amino acids. The CDR3 loop reads CASSVGGYTEAFF. Here the CDR3 DNA reads TGTGCCAGCAGCGTGGGGGGGTACACTGAAGCTTTCTTT. Full variable domain (remainder filled in from reference TRBV9 and TRBJ1-1): DSGVTQTPKHLITATGQRVTLRCSPRSGDLSVYWYQQSLDQGLQFLIQYYNGEERAKGNILERFSAQQFPDLHSELNLSSLELGDSALYFCASSVGGYTEAFFGQGTRLTVV.

This clone was observed a single time. The chain employs TRBV19 and TRBJ1-6, with 9 bases fitting TRBD1. Unmatched junction bases numbered 6, after V lost 7 bases and J lost 8 bases. CDR3 size: 14 residues. Per germline, CDR1 LNHDA and CDR2 SQIVND (reference sequence). The CDR3 DNA sequence: TGTGCCAGTATGTCCACAGGGGGCTATTCACCCCTCCACTTT. Its protein is CASMSTGGYSPLHF.

V and J are TRBV5-6 and TRBJ2-7; TRBD2 aligns across 9 bases. The CDR3 is 13 amino acids. Germline CDR1 reads SGHDT; CDR2 reads YYEEEE. V lost 2 bases and J lost 3; bases outside the gene matches: 0. DNA for the CDR3: TGTGCCAGCAGCTTTAGCGGGGGCTACGAGCAGTACTTC. Protein product: CASSFSGGYEQYF.

The rearrangement links TRBV6-4 to TRBJ2-5; 10 bases fit TRBD2. Germline CDR1 reads MRHNA; CDR2 reads SNTAGT. The CDR3 is 16 residues long. V lost 0 bases, J lost 5 bases, and 6 bases stayed unmatched. Here the CDR3 DNA reads TGTGCCAGCAGTGACTCTGGAGCGGGAGGGTTGGAGACCCAGTACTTC. It is translated as CASSDSGAGGLETQYF.

The chain links TRBV2 to TRBJ1-6, with 9 bases lining up with TRBD1. The CDR3 loop spans 16 amino acids. V shed 3 bases and J 10 bases; nucleotides not matched to a gene: 10. CDR1 and CDR2 (germline): SNHLY, FYNNEI. The CDR3 DNA reads TGTGCCAGCAGTGAGACCGGGACAGGGCTTGAGTCACCCCTCCACTTT. The encoded protein is CASSETGTGLESPLHF.

The rearrangement uses TRBV11-2 and TRBJ2-1, with TRBD2 matching over 11 bases. CDR3 length: 15 amino acids. CDR1 and CDR2 (germline): SGHAT, FQNNGV. J lost 5 bases, V lost 0 bases, and 0 bases had no gene match. Here the CDR3 reads CASSLELAGDNEQFF. Here the CDR3 DNA reads TGTGCCAGCAGCTTAGAACTAGCGGGGGACAATGAGCAGTTCTTC. Drawing the rest from reference TRBV11-2 and TRBJ2-1, the complete variable domain is EAGVAQSPRYKIIEKRQSVAFWCNPISGHATLYWYQQILGQGPKLLIQFQNNGVVDDSQLPKDRFSAERLKGVDSTLKIQPAKLEDSAVYLCASSLELAGDNEQFFGPGTRLTVL.

The rearrangement joins TRBV21-1 to TRBJ2-7; TRBD1, the table's D call, was not compared with the DNA. TRBV21-1 is termed a pseudogene. CDR3 length: 13 amino acids. CDR3 sequence: CATLGDRLYEQYF. CDR3 sequence (DNA): TGTGCCACCTTGGGGGACAGGCTCTACGAGCAGTACTTC.

The gene calls are TRBV27 and TRBJ2-3, with 10 bases that match TRBD2. The ends lost 1 base at V and 6 bases at J; junction bases unmatched: 7. This CDR3 spans 16 amino acids. Germline CDR1 is MNHEY and CDR2 is SMNVEV (reference sequence). CDR3 sequence (DNA): TGTGCCAGCAGTTTATTTTCTAGCGGGAGAGGGGATACGCAGTATTTT. Its protein is CASSLFSSGRGDTQYF.

The rearrangement links TRBV5-5 to TRBJ1-5, with 7 bases aligning to TRBD1. Germline V gene sequence: CDR1 SGHKS, CDR2 YYEKEE (reference sequence). The CDR3 runs 15 residues. Trimming at V came to 0 bases and at J to 7 bases, leaving 7 bases not matched to a gene. CDR3 sequence (DNA): TGTGCCAGCAGCTTGGGGACAGGATACGGGCAGCCCCAGCATTTT. Translated: CASSLGTGYGQPQHF.

This clone has only a few counts. J is TRBJ1-4 and V is TRBV7-9; D uncertain. The V gene's germline CDR1 is SEHNR and CDR2 FQNEAQ (reference sequence). The CDR3 extends over 14 amino acids. The V end was cut by 6 bases, the J end by 5 bases, with 13 bases between. CDR3 DNA sequence: TGTGCCAGCAGTGGGAGTACTCAGAATGAAAAACTGTTTTTT. Translation gives CASSGSTQNEKLFF.

There are many counts of this clone. This sequence joins TRBV27 and TRBJ1-2, with no clear D. Trimming left V 6 bases short and J 7 bases short, with 15 bases between. The germline CDR1 and CDR2 sequences are MNHEY and SMNVEV (reference sequence). The CDR3 sequence is 13 residues long. CDR3 DNA sequence: TGTGCCAGCAGCCGGAATCAGGCAGGTGGCTACACCTTC. This translates into CASSRNQAGGYTF.

Concerning this clone itself: Within the sample, other DNA sequences also encode this same CDR3. This sequence joins TRBV27 and TRBJ1-5; a weak D match, TRBD1 (5 bases). CDR1 is MNHEY, CDR2 SMNVEV, per germline (reference sequence). Trimming stripped 3 bases from V and 7 bases from J, with 7 bases between. This CDR3 spans 12 amino acids. The CDR3 DNA sequence: TGTGCCAGCAGTTTCTCAGGGCAGCCCCAGCATTTT. Encoded protein: CASSFSGQPQHF.

This clone was observed a few times. CDR3 loop: CASSDITSYGYTF. In DNA form, the CDR3 reads TGTGCCAGCAGTGATATAACTAGCTATGGCTACACCTTC. The V and J genes are TRBV6-2 or TRBV6-3 and TRBJ1-2; the D is unclear. Germline V CDR1 and CDR2: MNHEY, SVGEGT. The CDR3 is 13 amino acids. V was pared by 5 bases and J by 4 bases, with 11 bases between.